These 32 T cell receptor beta chains were all obtained from the same sample, sequenced in a study of low-dose radiotherapy and immunotherapy resistance in tumors. Gene-specific TRAV and TRBV primers were used for first-strand cDNA, covering alpha and beta chains. TCR amplification ran roughly 20 PCR cycles using constant-region and V-primer adapter primers. MiXCR was run by TCRdb on the reads, yielding one entry per CDR3 protein. The top ten hold around 5% of the sample, which has 54,000 or so distinct CDR3 sequences, under 30% seen once. Time point described: before trial treatment. The sequencing used PBMCs, collected before treatment. These receptors all come from a male donor with prostate cancer.

The chain is built from TRBV30 and TRBJ2-7; no clear D. Trimming took 2 bases from V and 2 from J, leaving 10 bases between them. There are 13 residues in the CDR3. CDR1 GTSNPN and CDR2 SVGIG come from the germline V gene (reference sequence). The CDR3 nucleotides read TGTGCCTGGAGTAAAAGTACCCCCTACGAGCAGTACTTC. Protein sequence: CAWSKSTPYEQYF.

The chain uses TRBV12-3 or TRBV12-4 and TRBJ2-3, with 11 bases matching TRBD2. This CDR3 is built from 15 residues. V trimming: 8 bases; J trimming: 6 bases; junction bases outside the gene matches: 10. The CDR3 reads CASGRGSGGVDTQYF. The CDR3 DNA reads TGTGCCAGCGGAAGGGGTAGCGGGGGGGTGGATACGCAGTATTTT.

The sample holds many counts of this clonotype. This chain joins TRBV6-2 or TRBV6-3 and TRBJ2-7, with D possibly matching TRBD2 (5 bases). Trimming shortened V by 5 bases and J by 6 bases, and 20 bases separated the two germline ends. Germline assignment: CDR1 MNHEY and CDR2 SVGEGT. The CDR3 consists of 15 residues. In nucleotides, the CDR3 is TGTGCCAGCAGTGTCTACGCGGGCGGCGGCTCCGAGCAGTACTTC. This encodes CASSVYAGGGSEQYF.

This clonotype was recorded a few times. The chain carries TRBV4-1 and TRBJ2-2, with D unclear. Germline assignment: CDR1 MGHRA and CDR2 YSYEKL. The CDR3 is made up of 17 amino acids. The germline V and J ends were trimmed by 4 bases and 0 bases, with 15 bases remaining between them. The CDR3 protein is CASSPSWNFANTGELFF. The CDR3 DNA sequence: TGCGCCAGCAGCCCCTCATGGAACTTCGCGAACACCGGGGAGCTGTTTTTT.

This clonotype was seen repeatedly, ten times or more. The chain recombines TRBV19 with TRBJ2-1; D may be TRBD2 (5 bases). Trimming pared 4 bases from V and 6 bases from J, leaving 22 bases between. The germline CDR1 and CDR2 sequences are LNHDA and SQIVND (reference sequence). CDR3 length: 17 residues. DNA of the CDR3: TGTGCCAGTAGTACCATCGCCGGGTCTTCGAGGGTCAATGAGCAGTTCTTC. It is translated as CASSTIAGSSRVNEQFF. The complete variable domain, with remaining parts taken from reference TRBV19 and TRBJ2-1, reads DGGITQSPKYLFRKEGQNVTLSCEQNLNHDAMYWYRQDPGQGLRLIYYSQIVNDFQKGDIAEGYSVSREKKESFPLTVTSAQKNPTAFYLCASSTIAGSSRVNEQFFGPGTRLTVL.

This clonotype came up many times. The CDR3 region has the DNA TGTGCCAGCACCCCGACAGTCAGAAGGGACTATGGCTACACCTTC. It translates to CASTPTVRRDYGYTF. The chain is built from TRBV7-9 and TRBJ1-2; maybe TRBD1 (5 bases). The CDR3 runs 15 residues. From germline, CDR1 is SEHNR and CDR2 FQNEAQ (reference sequence). Trimming took 7 bases from V and 3 from J, leaving 18 bases between them.

In its sample, this clonotype was seen many times. V is TRBV7-2 and J is TRBJ1-1; a weak D match, TRBD1 (5 bases). The CDR3 has 13 residues. Trimming removed 6 bases from V and 1 base from J, with 9 bases in between. Germline V gene sequence: CDR1 SGHTA, CDR2 FQGNSA. The CDR3 region is CASRPGQNTEAFF. CDR3 nucleotides: TGTGCCAGCAGACCAGGACAGAACACTGAAGCTTTCTTT. Complete variable domain (other parts from reference TRBV7-2 and TRBJ1-1): GAGVSQSPSNKVTEKGKDVELRCDPISGHTALYWYRQSLGQGLEFLIYFQGNSAPDKSGLPSDRFSAERTGGSVSTLTIQRTQQEDSAVYLCASRPGQNTEAFFGQGTRLTVV.

The chain is built from TRBV6-2 or TRBV6-3 and TRBJ1-2; 12 bases agree with TRBD1. After removal of 5 bases from V and 7 bases from J, the junction contained 11 bases not matched to a gene. The CDR3 has 16 amino acids. Germline loops: CDR1 MNHEY, CDR2 SVGEGT. The CDR3 DNA follows: TGTGCCAGCAGTACCCTCCCGGGACAGGGGGCGCGTGGCTACACCTTC. Translating it yields CASSTLPGQGARGYTF.

This clonotype was detected ten times or more. The genes are TRBV29-1 and TRBJ2-3; 9 positions match TRBD1. V was pared by 6 bases and J by 7 bases, with 8 bases of the junction left unmatched. The V gene's germline CDR1 is SQVTM and CDR2 ANQGSEA. CDR3 length: 13 amino acids. Here the CDR3 reads CSVRDRVEYTQYF. The CDR3 nucleotides are TGCAGCGTACGGGACAGGGTAGAATATACGCAGTATTTT.

This clonotype was observed at least ten times. The V and J genes are TRBV19 and TRBJ2-5; the D is unclear. The germline V gene has CDR1 LNHDA and CDR2 SQIVND (reference sequence). This CDR3 comprises 14 residues. V dropped 5 bases and J dropped 5 bases, with 15 bases sitting between them. The CDR3 DNA sequence: TGTGCCAGTAGTCCCCGGACGATTGGGGAGACCCAGTACTTC. It encodes CASSPRTIGETQYF.

This clonotype was detected only once. The CDR3 sequence: CASRPPTAGGTNEQFF. The CDR3 DNA is TGCGCCAGCAGGCCCCCTACTGCGGGGGGGACCAATGAGCAGTTCTTC. The chain joins TRBV5-1 to TRBJ2-1, with TRBD2 matching over 9 bases. The CDR3 totals 16 residues. V lost 5 bases, J lost 6 bases, and 12 bases stayed unmatched. The germline gives CDR1 SGHRS, CDR2 YFSETQ. The entire variable domain, with the rest obtained from reference TRBV5-1 and TRBJ2-1, is as follows: KAGVTQTPRYLIKTRGQQVTLSCSPISGHRSVSWYQQTPGQGLQFLFEYFSETQRNKGNFPGRFSGRQFSNSRSEMNVSTLELGDSALYLCASRPPTAGGTNEQFFGPGTRLTVL.

At least ten counts were recorded for this clonotype. The chain joins TRBV27 to TRBJ2-1; a possible D gene is TRBD2 (6 bases). Germline CDR1 MNHEY, CDR2 SMNVEV (reference sequence). CDR3 size: 16 residues. With 6 bases removed from V and 4 bases from J, the gap between germline ends came to 19 bases. The CDR3 sequence is CASSRLAGSTYNEQFF. CDR3 in DNA: TGTGCCAGCAGCCGCCTGGCGGGGTCCACGTACAATGAGCAGTTCTTC.

This clonotype was seen many times. The genes are TRBV6-5 and TRBJ2-1; 9 bases are shared with TRBD2. The CDR3 has 15 residues. Germline V lookup: CDR1 MNHEY, CDR2 SVGAGI. Trimming took 3 bases from V and 4 from J; bases not matched to a gene: 4. The CDR3 loop is CASSYAGGRYNEQFF. CDR3 nucleotide sequence: TGTGCCAGCAGTTATGCGGGGGGGCGTTACAATGAGCAGTTCTTC.

Remarks on this clonotype: The likely explanation is a read error, given a far larger clone one base away. The rearrangement joins TRBV6-5 to TRBJ1-2, with unresolved D. Per the germline V gene, CDR1 is MNHEY and CDR2 is SVGAGI. The germline V and J ends were trimmed by 11 bases and 11 bases, with 21 bases remaining between them. CDR3 length: 12 amino acids. CDR3 DNA: TGTGCCGGCGGACCACCGGGAAAGTGGTACACCTTC. This codes for CAGGPPGKWYTF.

The CDR3: CATSDLSTGAYNEQFF. CDR3 coding DNA: TGTGCCACCAGTGATTTGTCGACAGGGGCCTACAATGAGCAGTTCTTC. The rearrangement links TRBV24-1 to TRBJ2-1; 8 bases agree with TRBD1. The CDR3 has 16 amino acids. The germline gives CDR1 KGHDR, CDR2 SFDVKD. The V segment lost 0 bases and the J segment 2 bases; nucleotides outside the gene matches: 2.

This clonotype was detected many times. The chain links TRBV20-1 to TRBJ2-2; 10 bases match TRBD2. The germline V gene has CDR1 DFQATT and CDR2 SNEGSKA (reference sequence). The CDR3 has 15 residues. The trim removed 4 bases at V and 6 bases at J, leaving 8 bases unmatched. The DNA of the CDR3 is TGCAGTGCTACACGGGGTAGCGGGAGGCCCGGGGAGCTGTTTTTT. Its protein is CSATRGSGRPGELFF.

This clonotype was counted ten times or more. This chain links TRBV7-9 with TRBJ2-5; D call uncertain. Germline loops: CDR1 SEHNR, CDR2 FQNEAQ (reference sequence). This CDR3 region has 14 residues. Trimming removed 0 bases from V and 2 bases from J, with 7 bases in between. CDR3 residues: CASSLAQSQETQYF. In DNA form, the CDR3 reads TGTGCCAGCAGCTTAGCGCAGAGTCAAGAGACCCAGTACTTC.

The chain joins TRBV11-2 to TRBJ1-2, with D hard to call. The CDR3 totals 16 residues. CDR1 SGHAT and CDR2 FQNNGV come from the germline V gene. The V gene lost 3 bases and the J gene lost 2 bases, with 16 bases spanning the gap. The CDR3 protein is CASSLAPPPGNYGYTF. CDR3 coding DNA: TGTGCCAGCAGCTTGGCGCCACCCCCGGGGAACTATGGCTACACCTTC.

This clonotype was recorded at least ten times. The chain employs TRBV28 and TRBJ2-1; D gene ambiguous. Germline CDR1 MDHEN, CDR2 SYDVKM. The CDR3 is 13 amino acids. The V end lost 10 bases, the J end lost 0 bases, and 10 bases lay between the germline ends. The CDR3 DNA sequence: TGTGCCATACTTCAGAGCTCCTACAATGAGCAGTTCTTC. This translates into CAILQSSYNEQFF.

Ten or more counts support this clonotype. The rearrangement uses TRBV28 and TRBJ2-1; the D is unclear. The germline V gene encodes CDR1 MDHEN and CDR2 SYDVKM. V was shortened by 6 bases and J by 7 bases, with 13 bases between the two germline ends. CDR3 length: 13 residues. Here the CDR3 reads CASSRQPSNEQFF. CDR3 bases: TGTGCCAGCAGCCGTCAACCTTCAAATGAGCAGTTCTTC.

In its sample, this clonotype was seen many times. The CDR3 bases are TGCAGCGTTGTGGACAGGCGGGAGACCCAGTACTTC. Amino acids: CSVVDRRETQYF. This rearrangement joins TRBV29-1 to TRBJ2-5, with 7 nucleotides matching TRBD1. The CDR3 has 12 residues. Germline assignment: CDR1 SQVTM and CDR2 ANQGSEA. The V and J ends lost 4 bases and 5 bases, in that order; junction bases with no gene match: 4. Variable domain in full (rest from reference TRBV29-1 and TRBJ2-5): SAVISQKPSRDICQRGTSLTIQCQVDSQVTMMFWYRQQPGQSLTLIATANQGSEATYESGFVIDKFPISRPNLTFSTLTVSNMSPEDSSIYLCSVVDRRETQYFGPGTRLLVL.

This clonotype was observed at least ten times. This sequence joins TRBV7-9 and TRBJ2-2; 7 positions match TRBD1. The junction had 5 bases not matched to a gene; V was cut back by 2 bases and J by 5 bases. Germline V CDR1 and CDR2: SEHNR, FQNEAQ (reference sequence). This CDR3 comprises 15 residues. The CDR3 DNA reads TGTGCCAGCAGCTTACGGGGACAGTTTACCGGGGAGCTGTTTTTT. This encodes CASSLRGQFTGELFF.

This clonotype has ten or more counts. This chain connects TRBV5-4 to TRBJ2-2; 10 nucleotides match TRBD1. This CDR3 is 17 amino acids long. The germline V gene has CDR1 SGHNT and CDR2 YYREEE (reference sequence). The junction had 10 bases not matched to a gene; V was cut back by 4 bases and J by 4 bases. CDR3 nucleotides: TGTGCCAGCAGCCCAACCCGGGACAGGGGATCCACCGGGGAGCTGTTTTTT. Its protein product is CASSPTRDRGSTGELFF.

Comments on this clonotype: A far larger clone lies a single base away; this is likely a read error. The chain couples TRBV10-3 to TRBJ2-4; D gene unclear. The germline V gene has CDR1 ENHRY and CDR2 SYGVKD. This CDR3 comprises 12 residues. Trimming removed 4 bases at V and 13 bases at J, with 14 bases between. In DNA form, the CDR3 reads TGTGCCATCAGTGGCCCTAACAATGAGCAGTACTTC. This encodes CAISGPNNEQYF.

This clonotype was seen repeatedly, ten times or more. This chain uses TRBV28 with TRBJ1-5, with 12 bases lining up with TRBD1. Germline V gene lookup returns CDR1 MDHEN and CDR2 SYDVKM. The CDR3 sequence is 14 residues long. The junction had 4 bases not matched to a gene; V was cut back by 7 bases and J by 6 bases. The CDR3 DNA reads TGTGCCAGCAATCGGGACAGGGGGCTTCAGCCCCAGCATTTT. It yields the protein CASNRDRGLQPQHF.

CDR3: CASSRGQPDTQYF. Written as DNA, the CDR3 is TGTGCCAGCAGCAGGGGACAGCCAGATACGCAGTATTTT. The rearrangement joins TRBV9 to TRBJ2-3; 7 bases are shared with TRBD1. The CDR3 has 13 residues. After removal of 4 bases from V and 4 bases from J, the junction contained 3 bases not matched to a gene. The germline V gene encodes CDR1 SGDLS and CDR2 YYNGEE.

About this clonotype itself: The likely explanation is a read error, given a far larger clone one base away. This sequence joins TRBV15 and TRBJ2-7, with a weak D call TRBD1 (5 bases). This CDR3 region has 12 residues. CDR1 and CDR2 (germline): LNHNV, YYDKDF (reference sequence). Trimming stripped 2 bases from V and 7 bases from J, with 9 bases between. CDR3 sequence (DNA): TGTGCCACCAGCAGAAAGGGGAATGAGCAGTACTTC. This translates into CATSRKGNEQYF.

This clonotype has a count of ten or more. J is TRBJ1-6 and V is TRBV3-1; D is undetermined. CDR3 size: 13 residues. Germline V lookup: CDR1 LGHDT, CDR2 YNNKEL (reference sequence). The ends were cut back, 2 bases at V and 10 bases at J, with 9 bases in the middle. The CDR3 DNA is TGTGCCAGCAGCCAATCTGCACAGTCACCCCTCCACTTT. Its translation: CASSQSAQSPLHF.

J is TRBJ2-2 and V is TRBV2; TRBD2 might be the D (5 bases). The CDR3 sequence is 13 residues long. Germline lookup yields CDR1 SNHLY and CDR2 FYNNEI. V was pared by 4 bases and J by 6 bases, with 9 bases between. CDR3 nucleotide sequence: TGTGCCAGCAGTGTGGCTAGCCCCGGGGAGCTGTTTTTT. This translates into CASSVASPGELFF.

This clonotype was recorded at least ten times. The chain carries TRBV5-4 and TRBJ2-3; no clear D gene. The CDR3 loop spans 12 amino acids. The V end lost 5 bases, the J end lost 2 bases, and 6 bases lay between the germline ends. CDR1 and CDR2 from the germline V gene are SGHNT and YYREEE (reference sequence). CDR3 region: CASSLSTDTQYF. In DNA form, the CDR3 reads TGTGCCAGCAGTTTATCCACAGATACGCAGTATTTT.

This clonotype was observed many times. The chain carries TRBV2 and TRBJ2-2; the D gene is possibly TRBD1 (5 bases). V was pared by 3 bases and J by 5 bases, with 7 bases between. The CDR3 has 13 residues. CDR1 and CDR2 (germline): SNHLY, FYNNEI. DNA of the CDR3: TGTGCCAGCAGTGACAGGGCTACCGGGGAGCTGTTTTTT. It translates to CASSDRATGELFF.

This chain connects TRBV6-2 or TRBV6-3 to TRBJ2-3, with a tentative D call TRBD2 (5 bases). Per germline, CDR1 MNHEY and CDR2 SVGEGT. The CDR3 totals 12 residues. The V gene lost 8 bases and the J gene lost 5 bases, with 11 bases spanning the gap. CDR3 bases: TGTGCCAGCGGGCGTAGCGAAGATACGCAGTATTTT. Its protein is CASGRSEDTQYF.